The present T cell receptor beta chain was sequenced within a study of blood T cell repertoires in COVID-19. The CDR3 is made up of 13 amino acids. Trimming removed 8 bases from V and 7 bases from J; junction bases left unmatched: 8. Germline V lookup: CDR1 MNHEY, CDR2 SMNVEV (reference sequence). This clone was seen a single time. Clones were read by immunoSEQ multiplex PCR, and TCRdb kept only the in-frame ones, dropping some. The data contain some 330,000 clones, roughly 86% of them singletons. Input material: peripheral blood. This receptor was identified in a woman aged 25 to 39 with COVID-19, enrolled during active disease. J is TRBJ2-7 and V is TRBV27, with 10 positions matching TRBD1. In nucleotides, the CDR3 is TGTGCCAGCGCTCGGGACAGGGGTTGGGAGCAGTACTTC. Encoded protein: CASARDRGWEQYF.